A single sample gave rise to the 11 T cell receptor beta chains below, sequenced in a study of blood T cell repertoires in COVID-19. TCRdb's copy holds only in-frame clones and misses some; the assay was immunoSEQ multiplex PCR. The table shows roughly 58,000 clones, with more than 80% occurring only once. Sequencing used peripheral blood. These receptors came from a man aged 55 to 69 with COVID-19, enrolled during active disease.

This chain joins TRBV9 and TRBJ1-1; D is unclear. Trimming cost V 0 bases and J 0 bases, with 9 bases left between them. The CDR3 is 15 amino acids. Per germline, CDR1 SGDLS and CDR2 YYNGEE. DNA for the CDR3: TGTGCCAGCAGCGTAGAGTGGCTCATGAACACTGAAGCTTTCTTT. Protein product: CASSVEWLMNTEAFF. Full variable domain (rest looked up from reference TRBV9 and TRBJ1-1): DSGVTQTPKHLITATGQRVTLRCSPRSGDLSVYWYQQSLDQGLQFLIQYYNGEERAKGNILERFSAQQFPDLHSELNLSSLELGDSALYFCASSVEWLMNTEAFFGQGTRLTVV.

CDR3 DNA: TGCGCCAGCACTCAGGTGGGCCAAGAGACCCAGTACTTC. Translation gives CASTQVGQETQYF. This chain uses TRBV5-1 with TRBJ2-5; unclear D gene. The V gene's germline CDR1 is SGHRS and CDR2 YFSETQ. Between the trimmed V and J ends, which lost 6 bases and 1 base, there was a span of 10 bases. The CDR3 extends over 13 amino acids.

The chain joins TRBV14 to TRBJ2-3; 8 nucleotides match TRBD1. Germline CDR1 reads SGHDN; CDR2 reads FVKESK. CDR3 length equals 14 residues. Trimming at V came to 5 bases and at J to 0 bases, leaving 1 base not matched to a gene. In nucleotides, the CDR3 is TGTGCCAGCAGCGGACAGGGAAGCACAGATACGCAGTATTTT. It is translated as CASSGQGSTDTQYF.

In its sample, this clone was seen a few times. The chain recombines TRBV5-1 with TRBJ2-7; D possibly corresponds to TRBD1 (6 bases). Germline V lookup: CDR1 SGHRS, CDR2 YFSETQ. CDR3 length equals 15 residues. V gave up 1 base and J gave up 3 bases, with 14 bases separating them. DNA for the CDR3: TGCGCCAGCAGCTTGTTTGGACAGTCGGTCTACGAGCAGTACTTC. It codes for CASSLFGQSVYEQYF. Variable domain in full (rest from reference TRBV5-1 and TRBJ2-7): KAGVTQTPRYLIKTRGQQVTLSCSPISGHRSVSWYQQTPGQGLQFLFEYFSETQRNKGNFPGRFSGRQFSNSRSEMNVSTLELGDSALYLCASSLFGQSVYEQYFGPGTRLTVT.

The rearrangement uses TRBV7-3 and TRBJ2-3, with 10 positions matching TRBD2. Losses at the gene ends were 0 bases for V and 5 bases for J; bases not matched to a gene: 5. This CDR3 region has 16 residues. Germline CDR1 and CDR2: SGHTA and FQGTGA. CDR3 nucleotides: TGTGCCAGCAGCTTAACAAGACTAGCGGGTCGAGATACGCAGTATTTT. Protein sequence: CASSLTRLAGRDTQYF.

The chain joins TRBV5-4 to TRBJ1-2; D unresolved. V was cut by 4 bases and J by 6 bases, with 13 bases left in between. Germline CDR1 reads SGHNT; CDR2 reads YYREEE (reference sequence). This CDR3 contains 13 residues. The CDR3 DNA reads as TGTGCCAGCAGCCCTCCGGGATTTGATGGCTACACCTTC. Translated, it gives CASSPPGFDGYTF.

In DNA form, the CDR3 reads TGTGCCAGCAGTCTCGAGCGCCTCAGCACAGATACGCAGTATTTT. Protein sequence: CASSLERLSTDTQYF. V usage is TRBV4-2 and J usage is TRBJ2-3; D not certain. CDR1 LGHNA and CDR2 YNFKEQ come from the germline V gene. This CDR3 is built from 15 residues. V lost 6 bases to trimming and J lost 0 bases, with 13 bases between them.

The gene calls are TRBV18 and TRBJ1-2; possible D gene TRBD1, 6 bases. This CDR3 comprises 16 residues. Germline CDR1 is KGHSH and CDR2 is LQKENI. Trimming removed 3 bases at V and 4 bases at J, with 18 bases between. CDR3 loop: CASSPTDGTHFYGYTF. The CDR3 coding sequence is TGTGCCAGCTCACCCACGGACGGGACACACTTCTATGGCTACACCTTC.

This rearrangement joins TRBV6-4 to TRBJ1-2; tentative D call: TRBD1 (6 bases). Looked up from germline, CDR1 is MRHNA and CDR2 is SNTAGT. V was cut by 6 bases and J by 4 bases, with 9 bases left in between. CDR3 length equals 12 residues. CDR3 loop: CASRTGSYGYTF. The CDR3 nucleotides are TGTGCCAGCAGAACAGGGTCCTATGGCTACACCTTC.

The chain joins TRBV5-1 to TRBJ2-5; a possible D gene is TRBD2 (6 bases). The CDR3 length is 15 residues. The germline V and J ends were trimmed by 3 bases and 0 bases, with 12 bases remaining between them. The germline V gene has CDR1 SGHRS and CDR2 YFSETQ. The DNA of the CDR3 is TGCGCCAGCAGCTCCGGGACTCAAAACCAAGAGACCCAGTACTTC. Its translation: CASSSGTQNQETQYF.

CDR3 residues: CASSAGLASSGYNEQFF. As DNA, the CDR3 is TGCGCCAGCAGCGCTGGACTAGCGTCTTCGGGGTACAATGAGCAGTTCTTC. This chain connects TRBV5-1 to TRBJ2-1; 9 bases agree with TRBD2. The junction had 12 bases not matched to a gene; V was cut back by 4 bases and J by 4 bases. Germline-derived CDR1 and CDR2 are SGHRS and YFSETQ. The CDR3 extends over 17 amino acids. Using reference TRBV5-1 and TRBJ2-1 for the parts outside the CDR3, the full variable domain is KAGVTQTPRYLIKTRGQQVTLSCSPISGHRSVSWYQQTPGQGLQFLFEYFSETQRNKGNFPGRFSGRQFSNSRSEMNVSTLELGDSALYLCASSAGLASSGYNEQFFGPGTRLTVL.